Listed here are 22 T cell receptor beta chains from one sample, sequenced in a study of PD-L1 blockade in urothelial cancer. Here immunoSEQ multiplex PCR was the method, and the copy in TCRdb shows in-frame clones only, minus some. The sample contains some 60,000 clones, around 84% of which appear only once. Sequenced material: PBMCs, taken around atezolizumab (anti-PD-L1) treatment. The receptors derive from a middle-aged man with urothelial cancer.

The V and J genes are TRBV6-1 and TRBJ2-1; 12 nucleotides align to TRBD2. Trimming removed 2 bases from V and 7 bases from J; junction bases left unmatched: 12. Germline lookup yields CDR1 MNHNS and CDR2 SASEGT. The CDR3 has 18 amino acids. CDR3 sequence reads: CASSERGTRTSGMNEQFF. CDR3 in DNA: TGTGCCAGCAGTGAACGGGGGACGAGGACTAGCGGGATGAATGAGCAGTTCTTC.

The J gene is TRBJ1-5, the V gene TRBV28, with D unresolved. The V end was cut by 5 bases, the J end by 7 bases, with 15 bases between. Germline V gene data show CDR1 as MDHEN and CDR2 as SYDVKM. This CDR3 contains 14 residues. DNA for the CDR3: TGTGCCAGCAGTGGTTACGAGGGCGGGCAGCCCCAGCATTTT. It yields the protein CASSGYEGGQPQHF.

This clone was seen a handful of times. The rearrangement uses TRBV7-9 and TRBJ2-2; 9 bases map to TRBD2. Germline V CDR1 and CDR2: SEHNR, FQNEAQ (reference sequence). J gave up 7 bases and V 5 bases, and 11 bases lay outside the gene matches. This CDR3 has 16 amino acids. The CDR3, as DNA: TGTGCCAGCAGCAAAACTAGCGGGCAAATCGGCGGGGAGCTGTTTTTT. The encoded protein is CASSKTSGQIGGELFF.

As concerns this clone: One end of the junction is discordant with germline, which a read error may explain. This rearrangement joins TRBV28 to TRBJ2-6; D uncertain. CDR1 and CDR2 (germline): MDHEN, SYDVKM. The CDR3 loop spans 17 amino acids. CDR3 DNA: TGTGCCAGCAGTTACCGTGGGTCAGGCTCTAGGGCCAACGTCCTGACTTTC. This codes for CASSYRGSGSRANVLTF.

This clone came up a few times. The chain links TRBV7-6 to TRBJ2-7; 12 bases map to TRBD1. Germline V gives CDR1 SGHVS, CDR2 FNYEAQ. The V gene end was trimmed by 6 bases and the J gene end by 3 bases; junction bases not matched to a gene: 6. CDR3 length equals 15 residues. CDR3 protein: CASRQGTGGRYEQYF. The CDR3 region has the DNA TGTGCCAGCAGGCAAGGGACAGGGGGCCGCTACGAGCAGTACTTC.

This chain uses TRBV19 with TRBJ2-1, with D tentatively TRBD2 (6 bases). Germline V gene data show CDR1 as LNHDA and CDR2 as SQIVND (reference sequence). Trimming stripped 3 bases from V and 5 bases from J, with 14 bases between. CDR3 length: 15 amino acids. The CDR3 region is CASSMPGTDNNEQFF. The CDR3 DNA sequence: TGTGCCAGTAGTATGCCCGGGACTGACAACAATGAGCAGTTCTTC.

This rearrangement joins TRBV19 to TRBJ2-4, with no clear D. Germline CDR1 reads LNHDA; CDR2 reads SQIVND (reference sequence). There are 12 residues in the CDR3. The V and J ends lost 2 bases and 6 bases respectively, with 5 bases between them. Here the CDR3 DNA reads TGTGCCAGTAGTATAACATCAAACATTCAGTACTTC. Translated, it gives CASSITSNIQYF.

This chain uses TRBV28 with TRBJ2-5; tentative D call: TRBD1 (6 bases). Germline V gene lookup returns CDR1 MDHEN and CDR2 SYDVKM. The length of the CDR3 is 14 residues. Deletions cut 8 bases from V and 4 bases from J, with 17 bases between. The CDR3 nucleotides are TGTGCCAGCGTGGGGGACACGAATTTAGAGACCCAGTACTTC. This gives the protein CASVGDTNLETQYF.

The chain recombines TRBV6-6 with TRBJ1-4; 9 bases line up with TRBD1. The CDR3 has 15 residues. Germline V gene lookup returns CDR1 MNHNY and CDR2 SVGAGI (reference sequence). The V segment lost 4 bases and the J segment 7 bases; nucleotides outside the gene matches: 7. As DNA, the CDR3 is TGTGCCAGCAGTTTTGGGACAGGGCGTAGTGAAAAACTGTTTTTT. This codes for CASSFGTGRSEKLFF.

This chain connects TRBV6-1 to TRBJ2-1; 9 nucleotides match TRBD2. This CDR3 is built from 15 residues. V dropped 5 bases and J dropped 5; count of bases not matched to a gene: 7. The germline V gene encodes CDR1 MNHNS and CDR2 SASEGT. CDR3 DNA sequence: TGTGCCAGCAGTCCACCGGGACTAGCAGACAATGAGCAGTTCTTC. Its translation is CASSPPGLADNEQFF.

This chain joins TRBV5-1 and TRBJ1-5; D gene ambiguous. V lost 2 bases and J lost 7, with 10 bases in between. This CDR3 contains 13 residues. The germline gives CDR1 SGHRS, CDR2 YFSETQ. CDR3 nucleotides: TGCGCCAGCAGCTTCGGGGATTCCCAGCCCCAGCATTTT. Residues: CASSFGDSQPQHF.

The chain uses TRBV19 and TRBJ2-6, with 10 positions matching TRBD1. V was pared by 3 bases and J by 4 bases, with 3 bases of the junction left unmatched. Germline V lookup: CDR1 LNHDA, CDR2 SQIVND (reference sequence). This CDR3 region has 16 residues. This CDR3 reads CASSIGTGAGANVLTF. CDR3 DNA: TGTGCCAGTAGTATTGGGACAGGGGCCGGGGCCAACGTCCTGACTTTC.

DNA of the CDR3: TGCGCCAGCAGCTTGGGAGAACAGGGGGCAACTGAAGCTTTCTTT. This translates into CASSLGEQGATEAFF. V and J are TRBV5-1 and TRBJ1-1; the match to TRBD1 covers 9 bases. Trimming cost V 0 bases and J 5 bases; bases outside gene matches: 5. The CDR3 is 15 amino acids. Germline loops: CDR1 SGHRS, CDR2 YFSETQ.

The J gene is TRBJ1-3, the V gene TRBV18; a possible D gene is TRBD1 (5 bases). The CDR3 runs 15 residues. Germline V CDR1 and CDR2: KGHSH, LQKENI. Trimming stripped 2 bases from V and 0 bases from J, with 8 bases between. The CDR3 nucleotides are TGTGCCAGCTCACCAGACAGTACCTCTGGAAACACCATATATTTT. Its translation is CASSPDSTSGNTIYF.

The V and J genes are TRBV2 and TRBJ1-1, with a possible D match to TRBD1 (6 bases). Per germline, CDR1 SNHLY and CDR2 FYNNEI. This CDR3 spans 16 amino acids. With 2 bases removed from V and 5 bases from J, the gap between germline ends came to 18 bases. Here the CDR3 reads CASSERGGRGETEAFF. The CDR3 bases are TGTGCCAGCAGTGAAAGGGGGGGCAGGGGTGAAACTGAAGCTTTCTTT.

This clone was observed a single time. The chain is built from TRBV7-2 and TRBJ2-5; 9 bases fit TRBD2. Per the germline V gene, CDR1 is SGHTA and CDR2 is FQGNSA. The CDR3 extends over 14 amino acids. The J segment lost 4 bases and the V segment lost 5 bases, leaving 5 bases of the junction unmatched. CDR3 protein: CASSTGLAPETQYF. CDR3 nucleotide sequence: TGTGCCAGCAGCACGGGACTAGCCCCAGAGACCCAGTACTTC.

This CDR3 is CASGRGYNEQFF. CDR3 in DNA: TGTGCCAGTGGCCGGGGATACAATGAGCAGTTCTTC. The chain uses TRBV27 and TRBJ2-1, with D perhaps TRBD2 (5 bases). Germline V gene data show CDR1 as MNHEY and CDR2 as SMNVEV (reference sequence). Trimming removed 9 bases at V and 4 bases at J, with 10 bases between. The CDR3 length is 12 residues.

The rearrangement uses TRBV7-3 and TRBJ2-5; possibly TRBD2 for D (5 bases). Germline V gives CDR1 SGHTA, CDR2 FQGTGA. Trimming cost V 3 bases and J 7 bases, with 12 bases left between them. The CDR3 sequence is 13 residues long. CDR3 nucleotide sequence: TGTGCCAGCAGCTTGGGCGGACTCGGGACCCAGTACTTC. Translating gives CASSLGGLGTQYF. Using reference TRBV7-3 and TRBJ2-5 for the parts outside the CDR3, the full variable domain is GAGVSQTPSNKVTEKGKYVELRCDPISGHTALYWYRQSLGQGPEFLIYFQGTGAADDSGLPNDRFFAVRPEGSVSTLKIQRTERGDSAVYLCASSLGGLGTQYFGPGTRLLVL.

This sequence joins TRBV2 and TRBJ2-7; weak D call: TRBD2 (5 bases). V lost 7 bases, J lost 0 bases, and 13 bases lay in between. Germline CDR1 is SNHLY and CDR2 is FYNNEI. The CDR3 spans 14 residues. The CDR3 sequence is CASTAGLSSYEQYF. The CDR3 nucleotides read TGTGCCAGCACTGCGGGCCTCAGCTCCTACGAGCAGTACTTC.

V and J are TRBV19 and TRBJ2-1; 10 bases are shared with TRBD2. V dropped 5 bases and J dropped 5; count of bases not matched to a gene: 12. The CDR3 loop spans 17 amino acids. Germline V gene sequence: CDR1 LNHDA, CDR2 SQIVND (reference sequence). CDR3 sequence: CASSRRYLAGVNNEQFF. DNA for the CDR3: TGTGCCAGTAGTCGACGGTATCTAGCGGGAGTGAACAATGAGCAGTTCTTC.

The chain is built from TRBV14 and TRBJ2-5, with TRBD2 matching over 7 bases. The CDR3 has 16 amino acids. V was clipped by 1 base and J by 5 bases; unmatched bases: 10. Germline CDR1 SGHDN, CDR2 FVKESK. The CDR3 bases are TGTGCCAGCAGCCAAGCGGTAGCGGGTCTGGGGGAGACCCAGTACTTC. It codes for CASSQAVAGLGETQYF. The full variable domain, in which reference TRBV14 and TRBJ2-5 provide the parts outside the CDR3, is EAGVTQFPSHSVIEKGQTVTLRCDPISGHDNLYWYRRVMGKEIKFLLHFVKESKQDESGMPNNRFLAERTGGTYSTLKVQPAELEDSGVYFCASSQAVAGLGETQYFGPGTRLLVL.

This rearrangement joins TRBV2 to TRBJ2-7, with 7 nucleotides matching TRBD1. The CDR3 spans 15 residues. Germline V gene lookup returns CDR1 SNHLY and CDR2 FYNNEI. J was trimmed by 0 bases and V by 6 bases; bases with no gene match: 8. The CDR3 nucleotides read TGTGCCAGCAGGGTGACAGGGAACCCCTCCTACGAGCAGTACTTC. Translation: CASRVTGNPSYEQYF. Using reference TRBV2 and TRBJ2-7 for the parts outside the CDR3, the full variable domain is EPEVTQTPSHQVTQMGQEVILRCVPISNHLYFYWYRQILGQKVEFLVSFYNNEISEKSEIFDDQFSVERPDGSNFTLKIRSTKLEDSAMYFCASRVTGNPSYEQYFGPGTRLTVT.